The 8 T cell receptor beta chains presented below share a single source sample, sequenced in a study of shared clonotypes between healthy human individuals. Method: immunoSEQ multiplex PCR; TCRdb's copy keeps in-frame clones and lacks some. The sample has around 690,000 clones; roughly 87% are singletons. The sequencing input was memory CD8+ T cells from PBMCs. The subset was: CD45RO+ cells pooled with CCR7-negative TemRA cells. The receptors come from a man in his late teens or twenties in good health. Some clones in this sample may be carry-over from other donors' samples.

The chain links TRBV19 to TRBJ1-5; D is unclear. V dropped 0 bases and J dropped 9 bases, with 12 bases sitting between them. Germline CDR1 reads LNHDA; CDR2 reads SQIVND (reference sequence). The CDR3 consists of 14 residues. The CDR3 DNA sequence: TGTGCCAGTAGTATAGACAGCGGGAGGTGGCCCCAGCATTTT. Protein sequence: CASSIDSGRWPQHF.

The rearrangement uses TRBV27 and TRBJ1-4; 10 bases are a match to TRBD1. With 8 bases clipped from V and 8 bases from J, the junction kept 5 bases outside the gene matches. This CDR3 spans 13 amino acids. Germline V lookup: CDR1 MNHEY, CDR2 SMNVEV (reference sequence). CDR3 DNA sequence: TGTGCCAGCGGATGGGACAGGGGCGAAAAACTGTTTTTT. As protein: CASGWDRGEKLFF. Variable domain in full (rest from reference TRBV27 and TRBJ1-4): EAQVTQNPRYLITVTGKKLTVTCSQNMNHEYMSWYRQDPGLGLRQIYYSMNVEVTDKGDVPEGYKVSRKEKRNFPLILESPSPNQTSLYFCASGWDRGEKLFFGSGTQLSVL.

This clone has only one observation. Written as DNA, the CDR3 is TGCGCCAGCAGCCAAAGACTAGCGGGATTGGGAGAGACCCAGTACTTC. It translates to CASSQRLAGLGETQYF. This chain uses TRBV4-1 with TRBJ2-5; 11 nucleotides align to TRBD2. This CDR3 region has 16 residues. Germline values: CDR1 MGHRA, CDR2 YSYEKL. After removal of 2 bases from V and 4 bases from J, the junction contained 6 bases not matched to a gene.

V usage is TRBV6-5 and J usage is TRBJ1-2, with 8 bases that match TRBD1. V lost 3 bases to trimming and J lost 6 bases; unmatched junction nucleotides: 12. This CDR3 has 16 residues. The V gene's germline CDR1 is MNHEY and CDR2 SVGAGI. This CDR3 is CASSYRTHRGDDGYTF. The CDR3 region has the DNA TGTGCCAGCAGTTATCGGACGCACAGGGGGGATGATGGCTACACCTTC.

V usage is TRBV15 and J usage is TRBJ1-5; no clear D. CDR3 size: 15 residues. V shed 1 base and J shed 0 bases, with 7 bases lying between them. The germline gives CDR1 LNHNV, CDR2 YYDKDF (reference sequence). CDR3 sequence reads: CATSRAAVSNQPQHF. CDR3 DNA: TGTGCCACCAGCAGAGCGGCGGTTAGCAATCAGCCCCAGCATTTT. Combining the CDR3 with reference TRBV15 and TRBJ1-5 gives the whole variable domain DAMVIQNPRYQVTQFGKPVTLSCSQTLNHNVMYWYQQKSSQAPKLLFHYYDKDFNNEADTPDNFQSRRPNTSFCFLDIRSPGLGDTAMYLCATSRAAVSNQPQHFGDGTRLSIL.

The CDR3 loop is CASSPGGGHYGYTF. For the CDR3, the DNA is TGTGCCAGCAGCCCCGGGGGGGGCCACTATGGCTACACCTTC. This chain joins TRBV5-4 and TRBJ1-2, with a possible D match to TRBD1 (6 bases). Per the germline V gene, CDR1 is SGHNT and CDR2 is YYREEE (reference sequence). Trimming shortened V by 4 bases and J by 3 bases, and 13 bases separated the two germline ends. The CDR3 extends over 14 amino acids.

J is TRBJ1-4 and V is TRBV2; weak D call: TRBD1 (5 bases). The CDR3 contains 15 residues. The germline V gene encodes CDR1 SNHLY and CDR2 FYNNEI. The V and J ends lost 0 bases and 6 bases respectively, with 11 bases between them. CDR3 in amino acids: CASSEAPGGDEKLFF. Written as DNA, the CDR3 is TGTGCCAGCAGTGAAGCGCCGGGGGGAGATGAAAAACTGTTTTTT.

J is TRBJ2-5 and V is TRBV7-3; TRBD2 agrees at 11 bases. From germline, CDR1 is SGHTA and CDR2 FQGTGA. Trimming at V came to 1 base and at J to 5 bases, leaving 3 bases not matched to a gene. This CDR3 is 15 amino acids long. CDR3 loop: CASSLIAGGMETQYF. The CDR3 DNA follows: TGTGCCAGCAGCTTAATAGCGGGAGGGATGGAGACCCAGTACTTC.